This TCR beta chain is from a study of neoadjuvant anti-PD-1 for oral cavity cancer. Study information: Patients without progression got a fourth dose around day 43.

This CDR3 is built from 15 residues. V lost 6 bases and J 0 bases, leaving 13 bases between the germline ends. Germline-derived CDR1 and CDR2 are SGHRS and YFSETQ. As for time point: after neoadjuvant nivolumab, at surgical resection. Analysis of PBMCs was direct, with no culture step. Sequenced by immunoSEQ multiplex PCR; TCRdb stores in-frame clones only, minus some. The sample contains tens of thousands of clones, approximately 80% of which appear only once. This chain uses TRBV5-1 with TRBJ2-1; the D gene could be TRBD1 or TRBD2 (6 bases each). Sequenced material: PBMCs, taken after nivolumab (anti-PD-1) treatment. The clonotype originates from a person between 40 and 85 years old with oral cavity squamous cell carcinoma. CDR3 nucleotide sequence: TGCGCCAGCACCCCCGCGGGACACTCCTACAATGAGCAGTTCTTC. It translates to CASTPAGHSYNEQFF.